This T cell receptor beta chain was recorded in a study of tumor-infiltrating lymphocytes in localized non-small cell lung cancer. At the level of the study: Several tumor histologies, both smoking statuses, and some post-neoadjuvant chemotherapy samples were included. Findings of the study overall: Tumors had more T cell infiltration than uninvolved lung, per TCRbeta sequencing and CD3 counts. Different pieces of the same tissue went to different assays, confounding technical variation with intratumor heterogeneity. No T-cell fraction difference was seen between IM1 and IM2 tumors.

Measured with immunoSEQ multiplex PCR; TCRdb has only the in-frame clones, and not every one. The sample lists under 20,000 clones, 60% to 85% seen once, with approximately 8.6% in the top ten. CDR3 length: 15 amino acids. Germline assignment: CDR1 MNHEY and CDR2 SVGAGI. With V trimmed by 3 bases and J by 6 bases, 5 bases remained unmatched. Regarding this clone: Its antigen is unidentified.

This sequence was found in a human donor with non-small cell lung cancer. The genes are TRBV6-5 and TRBJ2-3; 11 bases are a match to TRBD2. Specimen: lung tumor tissue. The CDR3 coding sequence is TGTGCCAGCAGTTATAGCGGGGGGGCTTGGGATACGCAGTATTTT. Translating gives CASSYSGGAWDTQYF.